The clone carrying this TCR beta chain was observed once. Generated by immunoSEQ multiplex PCR, the TCRdb table keeps only in-frame clones and is missing some. The table lists more than 200,000 clones, around nine tenths of them singletons, with roughly 3.7% in the top ten. The data were obtained in a study of blood T cell repertoires in COVID-19. The germline V gene has CDR1 SEHNR and CDR2 FQNEAQ (reference sequence). The ends were cut back, 2 bases at V and 6 bases at J, with 16 bases in the middle. CDR3 size: 15 residues. The chain links TRBV7-9 to TRBJ1-2; a weak D match, TRBD1 (5 bases). This TCR came from a woman aged 30 to 39 who had been exposed to COVID-19. Sequencing used PBMCs or T cells enriched from blood (not recorded which). This chain's CDR3 is CASSLQGRSRDGYTF. CDR3 nucleotide sequence: TGTGCCAGCAGCTTACAGGGCAGGTCCCGGGATGGCTACACCTTC.